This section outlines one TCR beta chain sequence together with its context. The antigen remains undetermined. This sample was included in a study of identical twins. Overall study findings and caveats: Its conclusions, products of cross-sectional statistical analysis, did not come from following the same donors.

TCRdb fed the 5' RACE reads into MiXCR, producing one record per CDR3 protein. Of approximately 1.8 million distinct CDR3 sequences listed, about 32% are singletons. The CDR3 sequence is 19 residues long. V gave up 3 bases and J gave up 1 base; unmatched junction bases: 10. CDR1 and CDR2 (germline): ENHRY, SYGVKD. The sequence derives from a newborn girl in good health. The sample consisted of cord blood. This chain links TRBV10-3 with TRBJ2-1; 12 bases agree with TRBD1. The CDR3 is CAISDAGTGGLRSYNEQFF. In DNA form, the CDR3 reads TGTGCCATCAGTGACGCCGGGACAGGGGGCTTAAGATCCTACAATGAGCAGTTCTTC.